This T cell receptor beta chain was sequenced during a study of T cells after yellow fever vaccination. Study overall: Any fraction with a low cell number was prepared using SMART-Seq v4 Ultra Low Input.

V shed 0 bases and J shed 8 bases, with 13 bases lying between them. The CDR3 sequence is 14 residues long. The germline CDR1 and CDR2 sequences are SQVTM and ANQGSEA. Each CDR3 protein is one row after TCRdb ran MiXCR on the 5' RACE reads. Among about 360,000 distinct CDR3 sequences listed, approximately 5.7% were seen once. Specimen: PBMCs, collected 5 days after the yellow fever booster vaccination. This receptor was taken from a man aged 25-40 years who received the YFV17D yellow fever vaccine. The rearrangement joins TRBV29-1 to TRBJ1-4; D is uncertain. CDR3 in amino acids: CSVEDAGREEKLFF. Here the CDR3 DNA reads TGCAGCGTTGAAGATGCGGGAAGGGAGGAAAAACTGTTTTTT. The entire variable domain, with the rest obtained from reference TRBV29-1 and TRBJ1-4, is as follows: SAVISQKPSRDICQRGTSLTIQCQVDSQVTMMFWYRQQPGQSLTLIATANQGSEATYESGFVIDKFPISRPNLTFSTLTVSNMSPEDSSIYLCSVEDAGREEKLFFGSGTQLSVL.